The 12 T cell receptor beta chains reported below all come from one sample, sequenced in a study of blood T cell repertoires in COVID-19. Sequenced by immunoSEQ multiplex PCR; TCRdb stores in-frame clones only, minus some. Found here are about 90,000 clones, around 92% of them singletons; the top ten hold about 6.6%. Sequenced: peripheral blood. The receptors come from a woman between 55 and 75 years old with active COVID-19.

This rearrangement joins TRBV7-2 to TRBJ2-7; maybe TRBD1 (5 bases). Germline V CDR1 and CDR2: SGHTA, FQGNSA. The CDR3 has 12 residues. V lost 5 bases to trimming and J lost 4 bases, with 9 bases between them. CDR3 protein: CASSTQGYEQYF. The CDR3 bases are TGTGCCAGCAGCACTCAGGGTTACGAGCAGTACTTC.

The V gene is TRBV27, the J gene TRBJ1-1; D perhaps matches TRBD1 (6 bases). The CDR3 extends over 16 amino acids. In germline, CDR1 is MNHEY, CDR2 SMNVEV (reference sequence). Trimming shortened V by 6 bases and J by 6 bases, and 23 bases separated the two germline ends. The CDR3 is CASSPGGGARGSEAFF. In DNA, the CDR3 is TGTGCCAGCAGCCCGGGCGGGGGGGCAAGAGGATCTGAAGCTTTCTTT.

The genes are TRBV7-8 and TRBJ2-5; TRBD1 is a possible D gene (6 bases). Germline CDR1 is SGHVS and CDR2 is FQNEAQ. V lost 3 bases, J lost 5 bases, and 13 bases lay in between. The CDR3 totals 14 residues. The CDR3 DNA sequence: TGTGCCAGCAGCTTCCGGGCCCAGGGGGAGACCCAGTACTTC. Translated: CASSFRAQGETQYF.

The chain employs TRBV10-3 and TRBJ1-1, with 7 bases that match TRBD1. This CDR3 comprises 14 residues. Germline V lookup: CDR1 ENHRY, CDR2 SYGVKD. Trimming removed 7 bases from V and 5 bases from J; junction bases left unmatched: 10. CDR3 bases: TGTGCCATCAATTCCGGCACAGGGGCGACTGAAGCTTTCTTT. This sequence encodes CAINSGTGATEAFF.

V gene TRBV2 combines with J gene TRBJ1-5; 9 positions match TRBD1. Germline CDR1 reads SNHLY; CDR2 reads FYNNEI. The CDR3 loop spans 14 amino acids. V lost 4 bases and J lost 2; bases outside the gene matches: 0. The CDR3 region is CASSGQGGNQPQHF. The CDR3 DNA is TGTGCCAGCAGTGGACAGGGGGGCAATCAGCCCCAGCATTTT.

The chain is built from TRBV6-1 and TRBJ2-5; D not resolved. Germline V gene lookup returns CDR1 MNHNS and CDR2 SASEGT. The ends were cut back, 0 bases at V and 1 base at J, with 9 bases in the middle. This CDR3 is 15 amino acids long. CDR3 sequence (DNA): TGTGCCAGCAGTGAAGCTTTTTGGGCCCAAGAGACCCAGTACTTC. It translates to CASSEAFWAQETQYF.

The chain has TRBV28 and TRBJ2-5; D is ambiguous. Germline values: CDR1 MDHEN, CDR2 SYDVKM. This CDR3 comprises 13 residues. Deletions cut 7 bases from V and 1 base from J, with 10 bases between. The CDR3 spells CASNQEVQETQYF. For the CDR3, the DNA is TGTGCCAGCAACCAGGAAGTCCAAGAGACCCAGTACTTC.

This clone has only one observation. The chain joins TRBV18 to TRBJ1-3; D call uncertain. V lost 6 bases and J 0 bases, leaving 15 bases between the germline ends. The V gene's germline CDR1 is KGHSH and CDR2 LQKENI. The CDR3 is 16 residues long. CDR3 sequence: CASSEGVQSSGNTIYF. The CDR3 DNA follows: TGTGCCAGCTCGGAGGGCGTACAGAGCTCTGGAAACACCATATATTTT. The full variable domain, in which reference TRBV18 and TRBJ1-3 provide the parts outside the CDR3, is NAGVMQNPRHLVRRRGQEARLRCSPMKGHSHVYWYRQLPEEGLKFMVYLQKENIIDESGMPKERFSAEFPKEGPSILRIQQVVRGDSAAYFCASSEGVQSSGNTIYFGEGSWLTVV.

The chain links TRBV15 to TRBJ2-7, with 9 bases fitting TRBD1. Germline CDR1 and CDR2: LNHNV and YYDKDF (reference sequence). The CDR3 extends over 15 amino acids. V was clipped by 0 bases and J by 9 bases; unmatched bases: 9. The CDR3 loop is CATSREWDRVSGQYF. CDR3 DNA: TGTGCCACCAGCAGAGAATGGGACAGGGTTTCCGGGCAGTACTTC.

The chain joins TRBV28 to TRBJ2-3; 7 positions agree with TRBD2. Germline V gives CDR1 MDHEN, CDR2 SYDVKM. Unmatched junction bases numbered 3, after V lost 6 bases and J lost 0 bases. The CDR3 spans 14 residues. Written as DNA, the CDR3 is TGTGCCAGCAGGATTAGCGGGAGCACAGATACGCAGTATTTT. Encoded protein: CASRISGSTDTQYF. The whole variable domain, filled in from reference TRBV28 and TRBJ2-3, reads DVKVTQSSRYLVKRTGEKVFLECVQDMDHENMFWYRQDPGLGLRLIYFSYDVKMKEKGDIPEGYSVSREKKERFSLILESASTNQTSMYLCASRISGSTDTQYFGPGTRLTVL.

A single count supports this clone. The chain recombines TRBV28 with TRBJ2-5, with 7 bases lining up with TRBD1. Germline assignment: CDR1 MDHEN and CDR2 SYDVKM. The CDR3 spans 11 residues. The ends lost 4 bases at V and 12 bases at J; junction bases unmatched: 5. CDR3 region: CASSSRQGKYF. CDR3 nucleotide sequence: TGTGCCAGCAGTTCTCGACAGGGAAAGTACTTC.

CDR3 region: CASRRNSGANVLTF. In nucleotides, the CDR3 is TGTGCCAGCCGGAGGAATTCTGGGGCCAACGTCCTGACTTTC. V usage is TRBV28 and J usage is TRBJ2-6; perhaps TRBD2 as D (5 bases). The V end lost 8 bases, the J end lost 1 base, and 9 bases lay between the germline ends. CDR3 length: 14 residues. Looked up from germline, CDR1 is MDHEN and CDR2 is SYDVKM.